This T cell receptor (beta chain) derives from a study of cytomegalovirus exposure and HLA in healthy donors. 60 Vbeta and 13 Jbeta primers were used in PCR. Here immunoSEQ multiplex PCR was the method, and the copy in TCRdb shows in-frame clones only, minus some. Altogether a few hundred thousand clones are present, about 90% being singletons, with the ten largest covering 1.7%. After removal of 5 bases from V and 5 bases from J, the junction contained 12 bases not matched to a gene. The CDR3 is 15 residues long. CDR1 and CDR2 (germline): SQVTM, ANQGSEA. Findings and limits, study-wide: Beyond CMV serostatus, there was no information to go on about immune exposure. Published work reported that the classifier diagnosed cytomegalovirus status with high specificity and sensitivity.

As concerns this clone: What it binds is unknown.

The chain couples TRBV29-1 to TRBJ2-5; TRBD2 matches 9 bases. This clonotype was obtained from a girl aged 2 to 9 in good health and CMV-seronegative. Sequencing input: PBMCs. CDR3 sequence: CSVRGAGGPGETQYF. The CDR3 DNA reads TGCAGCGTTCGAGGGGCGGGGGGGCCAGGGGAGACCCAGTACTTC.